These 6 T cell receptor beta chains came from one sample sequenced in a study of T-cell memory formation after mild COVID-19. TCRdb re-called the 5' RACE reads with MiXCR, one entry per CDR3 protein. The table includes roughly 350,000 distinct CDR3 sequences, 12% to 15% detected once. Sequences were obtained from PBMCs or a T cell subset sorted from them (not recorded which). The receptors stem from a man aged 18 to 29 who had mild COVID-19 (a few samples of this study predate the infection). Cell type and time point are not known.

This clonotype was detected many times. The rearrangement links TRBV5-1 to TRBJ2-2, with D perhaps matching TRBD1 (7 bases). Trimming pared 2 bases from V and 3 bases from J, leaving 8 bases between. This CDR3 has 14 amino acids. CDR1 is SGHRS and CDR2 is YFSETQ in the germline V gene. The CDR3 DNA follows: TGCGCCAGCAGCTTCAGGGGGGACACCGGGGAGCTGTTTTTT. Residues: CASSFRGDTGELFF.

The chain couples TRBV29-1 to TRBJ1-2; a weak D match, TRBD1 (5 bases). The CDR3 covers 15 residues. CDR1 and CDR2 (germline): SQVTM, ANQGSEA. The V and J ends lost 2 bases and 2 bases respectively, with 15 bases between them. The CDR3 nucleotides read TGCAGCGTTGAAAGCCTAGTCAGGGTGAACTATGGCTACACCTTC. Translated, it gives CSVESLVRVNYGYTF.

The CDR3 here is CASSQEQGEETQYF. DNA of the CDR3: TGTGCCAGCAGCCAAGAACAGGGCGAAGAGACCCAGTACTTC. This chain uses TRBV3-1 with TRBJ2-5; tentatively, D is TRBD1 (6 bases). Germline V CDR1 and CDR2: LGHDT, YNNKEL (reference sequence). Trimming took off 0 bases at V and 3 bases at J, with 8 bases between the two ends. The CDR3 runs to 14 residues.

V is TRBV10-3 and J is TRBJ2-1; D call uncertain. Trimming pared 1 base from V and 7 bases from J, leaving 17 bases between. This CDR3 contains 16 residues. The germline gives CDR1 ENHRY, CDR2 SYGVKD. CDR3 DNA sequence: TGTGCCATCAGTGAGTTCAGGACCAGGCGTTGGAATGAGCAGTTCTTC. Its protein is CAISEFRTRRWNEQFF.

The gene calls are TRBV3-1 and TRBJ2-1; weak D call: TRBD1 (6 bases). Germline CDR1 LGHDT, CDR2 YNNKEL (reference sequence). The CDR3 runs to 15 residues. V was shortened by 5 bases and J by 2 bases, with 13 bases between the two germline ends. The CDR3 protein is CASSTQGMTYNEQFF. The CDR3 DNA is TGTGCCAGCAGCACTCAGGGGATGACCTACAATGAGCAGTTCTTC.

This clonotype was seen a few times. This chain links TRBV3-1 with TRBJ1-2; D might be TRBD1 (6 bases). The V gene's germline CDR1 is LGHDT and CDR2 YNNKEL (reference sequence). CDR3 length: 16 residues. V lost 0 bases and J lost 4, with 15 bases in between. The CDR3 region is CASSQDGGEGSYGYTF. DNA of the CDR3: TGTGCCAGCAGCCAAGATGGGGGCGAAGGAAGCTATGGCTACACCTTC.